The 13 T cell receptor beta chains given below trace back to one sample, sequenced in a study of T-cell memory formation after mild COVID-19. MiXCR was run by TCRdb on the 5' RACE reads, yielding one entry per CDR3 protein. This table has about 390,000 distinct CDR3 sequences, around a sixth appearing once. Specimen: PBMCs or a T cell subset sorted from them (not recorded which). Every receptor here comes from a young man who had mild COVID-19 (a few samples of this study predate the infection). Cell type and time point are not known.

There are a few counts of this clonotype. Being one base from a much bigger clone, this may be a read error. V and J are TRBV29-1 and TRBJ2-2, with D uncertain. The CDR3 length is 11 residues. Trimming stripped 2 bases from V and 4 bases from J, with 2 bases between. In germline, CDR1 is SQVTM, CDR2 ANQGSEA. The CDR3 nucleotides are TGCAGCGTTGAATCCACCGGGGAGCTGTTTTTT. This gives the protein CSVESTGELFF.

The chain recombines TRBV11-1 with TRBJ1-1; D call uncertain. V was clipped by 5 bases and J by 6 bases, with 16 bases between them. CDR3 length: 14 amino acids. Per germline, CDR1 SGHAT and CDR2 FQDESV (reference sequence). CDR3 sequence (DNA): TGTGCCAGCAGCCCCCTCGTGGCAGTGCCTGAAGCTTTCTTT. Protein: CASSPLVAVPEAFF.

This clonotype has more than one count but fewer than ten. The chain combines TRBV5-1 with TRBJ2-3; 9 bases are a match to TRBD2. With 0 bases clipped from V and 4 bases from J, the junction kept 3 bases outside the gene matches. There are 15 residues in the CDR3. Germline CDR1 reads SGHRS; CDR2 reads YFSETQ. The CDR3 is CASSLAAGGSDTQYF. CDR3 nucleotides: TGCGCCAGCAGCTTGGCCGCGGGGGGGTCAGATACGCAGTATTTT.

The V call is TRBV19, the J call TRBJ1-5; D gene ambiguous. This CDR3 comprises 15 residues. Germline CDR1 is LNHDA and CDR2 is SQIVND (reference sequence). V lost 3 bases, J lost 3 bases, and 12 bases lay in between. CDR3 protein: CASSILGRNNQPQHF. The CDR3 nucleotides are TGTGCCAGTAGTATCTTAGGACGGAACAATCAGCCCCAGCATTTT.

The chain joins TRBV6-6 to TRBJ2-5; D gene unclear. CDR3 size: 13 residues. Germline assignment: CDR1 MNHNY and CDR2 SVGAGI (reference sequence). The germline V and J ends were trimmed by 2 bases and 0 bases, with 4 bases remaining between them. The CDR3: CASSYRDQETQYF. The CDR3 nucleotides are TGTGCCAGCAGTTACAGGGACCAAGAGACCCAGTACTTC.

The rearrangement uses TRBV15 and TRBJ2-3; D is tentatively TRBD1 or TRBD2 (5 bases each). The CDR3 is 15 amino acids. The V gene's germline CDR1 is LNHNV and CDR2 YYDKDF (reference sequence). V was clipped by 4 bases and J by 6 bases, with 17 bases between them. The DNA of the CDR3 is TGTGCCACCAGCAATGAGGGGCGCCGAGGGGATACGCAGTATTTT. Protein sequence: CATSNEGRRGDTQYF.

The rearrangement uses TRBV7-2 and TRBJ2-3, with a possible D match to TRBD1 (5 bases). CDR3 length: 16 amino acids. Germline V gene lookup returns CDR1 SGHTA and CDR2 FQGNSA. Between the trimmed V and J ends, which lost 0 bases and 8 bases, there was a span of 18 bases. CDR3 nucleotide sequence: TGTGCCAGCAGCTTAGCCTTTGATTTTGGGGCTGGTACGCAGTATTTT. It encodes CASSLAFDFGAGTQYF.

The V and J genes are TRBV28 and TRBJ2-7, with 7 bases lining up with TRBD2. Germline assignment: CDR1 MDHEN and CDR2 SYDVKM. The CDR3 is 14 amino acids. V shed 4 bases, J shed 1 base, and the junction held 4 bases outside the gene matches. The CDR3 DNA is TGTGCCAGCAGTTCCAGGCGGGGGTCCTACGAGCAGTACGTC. Its translation is CASSSRRGSYEQYV.

The chain combines TRBV7-3 with TRBJ2-2, with no clear D. Deletions cut 5 bases from V and 7 bases from J, with 11 bases between. The V gene's germline CDR1 is SGHTA and CDR2 FQGTGA. The CDR3 totals 13 residues. The CDR3 nucleotides are TGTGCCAGCAGCCAGACCGCCGGCGGGGAGCTGTTTTTT. Amino acid sequence: CASSQTAGGELFF.

This clonotype has more than one count but fewer than ten. The chain employs TRBV12-3 or TRBV12-4 and TRBJ2-7; TRBD2 might be the D (5 bases). V was pared by 6 bases and J by 0 bases, with 12 bases between. The CDR3 covers 14 residues. CDR3 sequence (DNA): TGTGCCAGCAGGCGCCCGGGGAGCTCCTACGAGCAGTACTTC. It encodes CASRRPGSSYEQYF.

V gene TRBV6-2 or TRBV6-3 combines with J gene TRBJ2-3; maybe TRBD2 (5 bases). This CDR3 is 17 amino acids long. Per germline, CDR1 MNHEY and CDR2 SVGEGT. V shed 5 bases and J shed 2 bases, with 20 bases lying between them. The CDR3 loop is CASSVVRRQTFTDTQYF. CDR3 in DNA: TGTGCCAGCAGTGTGGTGCGGAGGCAAACCTTCACAGATACGCAGTATTTT.

This clonotype has only a few counts. The V and J genes are TRBV12-3 or TRBV12-4 and TRBJ1-5; D is unclear. The V and J ends lost 4 bases and 4 bases respectively, with 5 bases between them. The CDR3 is 12 amino acids. CDR3 sequence (DNA): TGTGCCAGCAGTTCAATGAATCAGCCCCAGCATTTT. This gives the protein CASSSMNQPQHF.

This clonotype has just a few counts. This sequence joins TRBV7-9 and TRBJ2-7; the D is unclear. There are 14 residues in the CDR3. CDR1 and CDR2 (germline): SEHNR, FQNEAQ (reference sequence). Trimming removed 1 base at V and 3 bases at J, with 10 bases between. The CDR3 nucleotides are TGTGCCAGCAGCTTAGTTTTAACAGACTACGAGCAGTACTTC. Translation gives CASSLVLTDYEQYF.